This paragraph reports one T cell receptor beta chain. Its matching antigen is unknown. Germline CDR1 reads SGHRS; CDR2 reads YFSETQ. This CDR3 comprises 16 residues. These data belong to a study of monozygotic twins with inflammatory bowel disease. Broader study findings: Findings did not support one strong IBD-associated signal or clonotype.

TCRdb reanalyzed the 5' RACE reads, giving one entry per CDR3 protein sequence and no DNA. The sample includes under 45,000 distinct CDR3 sequences. This chain links TRBV5-1 with TRBJ2-7; lacking DNA, the TRBD1 call made by TCRdb goes unchecked. The receptor's source is a human donor with ulcerative colitis or Crohn's disease, or a healthy co-twin of an affected twin (not recorded which). Material: blood. The CDR3: CASSSGTGGRSYEQYF. The variable domain in full, with the rest retrieved from reference TRBV5-1 and TRBJ2-7, is KAGVTQTPRYLIKTRGQQVTLSCSPISGHRSVSWYQQTPGQGLQFLFEYFSETQRNKGNFPGRFSGRQFSNSRSEMNVSTLELGDSALYLCASSSGTGGRSYEQYFGPGTRLTVT.